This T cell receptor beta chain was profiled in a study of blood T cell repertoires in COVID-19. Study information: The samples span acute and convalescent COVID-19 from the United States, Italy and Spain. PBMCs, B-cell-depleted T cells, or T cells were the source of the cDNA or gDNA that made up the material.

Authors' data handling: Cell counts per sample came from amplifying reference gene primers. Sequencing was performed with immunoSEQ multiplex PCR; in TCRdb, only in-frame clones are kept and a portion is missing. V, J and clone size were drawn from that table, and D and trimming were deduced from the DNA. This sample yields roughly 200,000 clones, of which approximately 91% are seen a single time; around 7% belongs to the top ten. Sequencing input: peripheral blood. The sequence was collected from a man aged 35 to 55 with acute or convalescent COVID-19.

The CDR3 loop is CASSQARGEKLFF. The DNA of the CDR3 is TGCGCCAGCAGCCAAGCCAGGGGTGAAAAACTGTTTTTT. The gene calls are TRBV4-3 and TRBJ1-4, with a possible D match to TRBD1 (6 bases). The CDR3 has 13 amino acids. The V and J ends lost 1 base and 7 bases respectively, with 7 bases between them. Germline lookup yields CDR1 LGHNA and CDR2 YSLEER.